This TCR beta chain was recovered during a study of blood T cell repertoires in COVID-19 (dated by TCRdb to 2020 to 2022). Describing the broader study: Samples from collaborators originated in the United States, Italy and Spain and spanned both the acute and convalescent phases of COVID-19. The prospective study material was composed of cDNA or gDNA derived from T cells, B-cell-depleted T cells, or PBMCs. The dataset comprised deeply sampled blood TCRbeta repertoires from subjects exposed to, actively infected with, or recovered from COVID-19. The repertoires were released in a freely available public database intended as a resource for research on the immune response to SARS-CoV-2. Samples came from the ongoing ImmuneRACE study (first 160 participants) plus 1,254 subjects from 6 global collaborators. Sample metadata almost always included a de-identified subject ID, COVID-19 status, age in years and sex. Where HLA class I and class II types were available, the types were taken from metadata supplied by the sample provider, not from assay-based typing. What the work shows at the level of the full study, not this receptor alone: The quantity of clinical and demographic metadata differed by source and by participant and was supplied without curation.

Whole blood was collected in K2EDTA tubes by collaborating institutions according to the institutions' own protocols. For TCRbeta analysis, collaborators shipped samples as frozen whole blood, isolated PBMCs, or DNA extracted from either of those sample types. Comment on this clone: This receptor's antigen is unknown. Base qualities are not at hand, and no much larger clone is one base apart.

Reading the germline V gene gives CDR1 ENHRY and CDR2 SYGVKD. After removal of 6 bases from V and 9 bases from J, the junction retains 10 bases not matched to a gene. Reading from cysteine to phenylalanine, the CDR3 counts 14 amino acids. Only CDR3 DNA remains: 42 bases, in frame from the first base. TCRbeta CDR3 regions were amplified from genomic DNA using the immunoSEQ Assay, a bias-controlled multiplex PCR. As for the original processing: Nucleated cell counts per sample were estimated from amplification of reference gene primers within the assay. To quantify the absolute abundance of each unique TCRbeta CDR3 rearrangement, sequence reads were collapsed and filtered. Productive Simpson clonality was computed per sample as the square root of Simpson's diversity index over productive rearrangements. The source is immuneACCESS, and TCRdb retained only in-frame sequences with V and J called. Part of the clones is not carried over; for the studies checked, unresolved V genes explain less than half of this, and the remainder is unexplained. Clone size and the V and J calls come from that table; the DNA yielded D and trimming. The sample table shows tens of thousands of clones, and over 80% are seen once. Jointly, the top ten make up approximately 1.5% of the sample.

The origin of this receptor is a man aged 60-69 years with acute or convalescent COVID-19. What was sequenced was peripheral blood. The V and J segments used are TRBV10-3 and TRBJ2-1; TRBD1 aligns with 8 central bases. DNA sequence: TGTGCCATCAGGGAGACAGGGGCAATGGCTGAGCAGTTCTTC. The translation is CAIRETGAMAEQFF.